Listed here are 8 T cell receptor beta chains from one sample, sequenced in a study of monozygotic twins with inflammatory bowel disease. TCRdb reanalyzed the 5' RACE reads, giving one entry per CDR3 protein sequence and no DNA. The table lists approximately 110,000 distinct CDR3 sequences. Specimen: blood. The origin of the receptors is a human donor with ulcerative colitis or Crohn's disease, or a healthy co-twin of an affected twin (not recorded which).

The chain employs TRBV5-1 and TRBJ1-1; TCRdb names TRBD1, which stays unverified in the absence of DNA. The CDR3 totals 14 residues. Germline CDR1 and CDR2: SGHRS and YFSETQ. CDR3 amino acids: CASSRMTANTEAFF.

The chain links TRBV5-1 to TRBJ2-7; there is no DNA to check the TCRdb D call of TRBD1. This CDR3 contains 14 residues. The germline gives CDR1 SGHRS, CDR2 YFSETQ. CDR3: CASSIQTGSYEQYF.

The rearrangement links TRBV11-2 to TRBJ2-1. Germline lookup yields CDR1 SGHAT and CDR2 FQNNGV. The CDR3 spans 16 residues. The CDR3 reads CASSLGYGGSYNEQFF. Drawing the rest from reference TRBV11-2 and TRBJ2-1, the complete variable domain is EAGVAQSPRYKIIEKRQSVAFWCNPISGHATLYWYQQILGQGPKLLIQFQNNGVVDDSQLPKDRFSAERLKGVDSTLKIQPAKLEDSAVYLCASSLGYGGSYNEQFFGPGTRLTVL.

The rearrangement uses TRBV20-1 and TRBJ2-1; TCRdb picks TRBD2, but there is no DNA to check that call. CDR1 and CDR2 from the germline V gene are DFQATT and SNEGSKA (reference sequence). CDR3 length: 15 amino acids. The CDR3 spells CSAGPGLAVYNEQFF.

V usage is TRBV11-1 and J usage is TRBJ2-2; the D call of TRBD2 rests on TCRdb alone, since no DNA is present to check it. The CDR3 length is 15 residues. Germline CDR1 reads SGHAT; CDR2 reads FQDESV (reference sequence). The chain's CDR3 is CASSSGRLMPRELFF.

The rearrangement links TRBV28 to TRBJ1-5; the D call of TRBD1 rests on TCRdb alone, since no DNA is present to check it. Germline V gives CDR1 MDHEN, CDR2 SYDVKM. The CDR3 totals 16 residues. CDR3 sequence reads: CASSSRQGDRNQPQHF.

The chain is built from TRBV12-3 or TRBV12-4 and TRBJ2-7; TCRdb lists TRBD1, though no DNA is available to test this call. The CDR3 is 14 residues long. This chain's CDR3 is CASSLTDRTHEQYF.

The chain employs TRBV2 and TRBJ1-1. This CDR3 is built from 12 residues. The V gene's germline CDR1 is SNHLY and CDR2 FYNNEI. This CDR3 reads CASTPENTEAFF.